The clone carrying this T cell receptor beta chain was observed a handful of times. For the second PCR, which ran for about 7 to 11 cycles, a sample-barcoded 5' primer and a J-beta primer mix were used. TCRdb processed the 5' RACE reads anew with MiXCR; each CDR3 protein has one entry. Of fewer than 600,000 distinct CDR3 sequences listed, about 27% are singletons. Healthy Caucasian individuals from Russia aged roughly 6 to 90 served as donors. The data belong to a study of blood T cells in healthy people across ages. Another study also made use of these data, one on T cells of mothers and their children. This second study notes: Mothers and children who were related shared slightly more overlap than unrelated pairs, but not significantly more.

Sequencing input: blood. This clonotype was sampled from a boy aged 2 to 10 in good health.

Here the CDR3 reads CASSQVASGGSYQETQYF. As DNA, the CDR3 is TGCGCCAGCAGCCAAGTCGCTAGCGGGGGGTCGTACCAAGAGACCCAGTACTTC. The chain uses TRBV4-1 and TRBJ2-5; 11 bases agree with TRBD2. The germline V gene encodes CDR1 MGHRA and CDR2 YSYEKL. The length of the CDR3 is 18 residues. J lost 0 bases, V lost 1 base, and 7 bases had no gene match.